This T cell receptor beta chain was sequenced for a study of blood T cells in healthy people across ages. CDR1 SGDLS and CDR2 YYNGEE come from the germline V gene. The ends lost 4 bases at V and 3 bases at J; junction bases unmatched: 3. The CDR3 sequence is 13 residues long. Study conclusions and caveats: There were more naive CD4+ cells and higher diversity in long-lived donors than in aged donors. Shifts in expanded clonotypes may have been confounded by donor CMV status, which was unknown.

The authors ran a second PCR of about 6 to 11 cycles using a sample-barcoded 5' primer and a J-beta primer mix. MiXCR, applied by TCRdb to the 5' RACE reads, yields one record per CDR3 protein. The sample holds roughly 830,000 distinct CDR3 sequences, about 59% seen once. This clonotype appeared many times. What it binds is not known. Donors ranged from about 6 to 90 years old and were healthy Caucasians in Russia. The amount of total RNA extracted per sample was at least 5 micrograms. The sequence came from a man aged 25 to 45 in good health. This chain links TRBV9 with TRBJ2-7, with 8 nucleotides matching TRBD2. The sequenced sample was blood. The CDR3 DNA follows: TGTGCCAGCAGCTCCGGGGGGGGCTACGAGCAGTACTTC. Its translation is CASSSGGGYEQYF.